Presented here are 30 T cell receptor beta chains from one specimen sequenced in a study of control samples from healthy donors and cancer patients. The data were produced by immunoSEQ multiplex PCR, yet TCRdb's version contains in-frame clones alone and is incomplete. Among approximately 130,000 clones listed, around 90% were seen once. The sample comprised blood. The source is a man aged 50-60 years in good health.

The rearrangement joins TRBV30 to TRBJ1-6; D is ambiguous. Trimming stripped 0 bases from V and 9 bases from J, with 6 bases between. CDR3 length equals 12 residues. Germline CDR1 reads GTSNPN; CDR2 reads SVGIG (reference sequence). The chain's CDR3 is CAWSVPVSPLHF. In DNA form, the CDR3 reads TGTGCCTGGAGTGTACCGGTTTCACCCCTCCACTTT.

The chain employs TRBV11-2 and TRBJ1-2; D remains ambiguous. The CDR3 contains 15 residues. V lost 3 bases and J lost 0, with 11 bases in between. Germline CDR1 SGHAT, CDR2 FQNNGV. CDR3 sequence reads: CASSLLRNSNYGYTF. CDR3 DNA sequence: TGTGCCAGCAGCTTGTTGCGAAATTCTAACTATGGCTACACCTTC. Filled out from reference TRBV11-2 and TRBJ1-2, the complete variable domain reads EAGVAQSPRYKIIEKRQSVAFWCNPISGHATLYWYQQILGQGPKLLIQFQNNGVVDDSQLPKDRFSAERLKGVDSTLKIQPAKLEDSAVYLCASSLLRNSNYGYTFGSGTRLTVV.

This clone was detected only once. The gene calls are TRBV7-9 and TRBJ2-1; D is perhaps TRBD1 (7 bases). Trimming shortened V by 4 bases and J by 2 bases, and 15 bases separated the two germline ends. This CDR3 spans 16 amino acids. CDR1 and CDR2 from the germline V gene are SEHNR and FQNEAQ (reference sequence). Written as DNA, the CDR3 is TGTGCCAGCAGCTCTCCCGCGGGACAGACCTACAATGAGCAGTTCTTC. Amino acids: CASSSPAGQTYNEQFF.

The rearrangement links TRBV25-1 to TRBJ1-4; 10 bases are shared with TRBD1. From germline, CDR1 is MGHDK and CDR2 SYGVNS. After removal of 4 bases from V and 0 bases from J, the junction contained 8 bases not matched to a gene. The CDR3 runs to 18 residues. Here the CDR3 DNA reads TGTGCCAGCAGTGGAGTGAAGGGGACAGGGGCAACTAATGAAAAACTGTTTTTT. Translating it yields CASSGVKGTGATNEKLFF. Filled out from reference TRBV25-1 and TRBJ1-4, the complete variable domain reads EADIYQTPRYLVIGTGKKITLECSQTMGHDKMYWYQQDPGMELHLIHYSYGVNSTEKGDLSSESTVSRIRTEHFPLTLESARPSHTSQYLCASSGVKGTGATNEKLFFGSGTQLSVL.

This chain links TRBV9 with TRBJ1-1; D is ambiguous. Germline lookup yields CDR1 SGDLS and CDR2 YYNGEE. V lost 4 bases to trimming and J lost 1 base, with 8 bases between them. The CDR3 runs to 13 residues. In DNA, the CDR3 is TGTGCCAGCAGCAAGGACTCGAACACTGAAGCTTTCTTT. It translates to CASSKDSNTEAFF.

This chain joins TRBV3-1 (or the pseudogene TRBV3-2) and TRBJ1-5; D gene uncertain. Germline assignment: CDR1 LGHDT and CDR2 YNNKEL (reference sequence). The CDR3 totals 13 residues. The V gene lost 0 bases and the J gene lost 6 bases, with 6 bases spanning the gap. The CDR3 is CASSQDIGQPQHF. The CDR3 coding sequence is TGTGCCAGCAGCCAAGATATTGGTCAGCCCCAGCATTTT.

V and J are TRBV7-2 and TRBJ2-1, with D perhaps TRBD1 (6 bases). This CDR3 contains 13 residues. V shed 6 bases and J shed 5 bases, with 11 bases lying between them. Germline-derived CDR1 and CDR2 are SGHTA and FQGNSA. The CDR3 here is CASSRTVDNEQFF. CDR3 nucleotide sequence: TGTGCCAGCAGTAGGACAGTAGACAATGAGCAGTTCTTC.

This rearrangement joins TRBV10-3 to TRBJ2-3; the D gene could be TRBD1 or TRBD2 (6 bases each). Trimming cost V 4 bases and J 0 bases, with 20 bases left between them. CDR1 ENHRY and CDR2 SYGVKD come from the germline V gene. CDR3 length: 18 residues. The CDR3: CAISVERGASASTDTQYF. DNA of the CDR3: TGTGCCATCAGTGTAGAAAGGGGGGCATCCGCGAGCACAGATACGCAGTATTTT.

The V call is TRBV5-6, the J call TRBJ2-7; D unclear. The CDR3 contains 12 residues. V lost 4 bases and J 4 bases, leaving 9 bases between the germline ends. Germline values: CDR1 SGHDT, CDR2 YYEEEE. The CDR3, as DNA: TGTGCCAGCAGCAAGACACATTACGAGCAGTACTTC. It codes for CASSKTHYEQYF.

V and J are TRBV2 and TRBJ1-2; 7 bases map to TRBD1. The germline V gene has CDR1 SNHLY and CDR2 FYNNEI. The CDR3 has 12 amino acids. J gave up 2 bases and V 10 bases, and 4 bases lay outside the gene matches. In DNA form, the CDR3 reads TGTGCCACCCAGGGGGGAAACTATGGCTACACCTTC. It yields the protein CATQGGNYGYTF.

The J gene is TRBJ1-5, the V gene TRBV19; D is ambiguous. Per the germline V gene, CDR1 is LNHDA and CDR2 is SQIVND (reference sequence). Trimming left V 5 bases short and J 4 bases short, with 12 bases between. This CDR3 contains 14 residues. CDR3 residues: CASSRWQPNQPQHF. The CDR3 coding sequence is TGTGCCAGTAGTCGGTGGCAGCCAAATCAGCCCCAGCATTTT. Variable domain in full (rest from reference TRBV19 and TRBJ1-5): DGGITQSPKYLFRKEGQNVTLSCEQNLNHDAMYWYRQDPGQGLRLIYYSQIVNDFQKGDIAEGYSVSREKKESFPLTVTSAQKNPTAFYLCASSRWQPNQPQHFGDGTRLSIL.

The chain couples TRBV19 to TRBJ1-6, with TRBD1 as a possible D gene (6 bases). The CDR3 runs 15 residues. Germline-derived CDR1 and CDR2 are LNHDA and SQIVND (reference sequence). The germline V and J ends were trimmed by 5 bases and 6 bases, with 14 bases remaining between them. CDR3 coding DNA: TGTGCCAGTAGTCAGGGGTTTTTCCCTAATTCACCCCTCCACTTT. Translation gives CASSQGFFPNSPLHF.

Remarks on this clone: Other DNA sequences in the same sample also yield this CDR3. The chain combines TRBV5-1 with TRBJ2-3; D is undetermined. Trimming took 0 bases from V and 2 from J, leaving 7 bases between them. In germline, CDR1 is SGHRS, CDR2 YFSETQ. This CDR3 comprises 14 residues. CDR3 residues: CASSLAGYTDTQYF. CDR3 in DNA: TGCGCCAGCAGCTTGGCCGGGTACACAGATACGCAGTATTTT.

A few counts support this clone. The V call is TRBV2, the J call TRBJ2-5; D possibly uses TRBD1 or TRBD2 (5 bases each). Germline CDR1 reads SNHLY; CDR2 reads FYNNEI. The CDR3 consists of 14 residues. Trimming left V 5 bases short and J 8 bases short, with 18 bases between. In DNA, the CDR3 is TGTGCCAGCAGTCCCACCGGGGCCCAGAGCACCCAGTACTTC. It translates to CASSPTGAQSTQYF. The whole variable domain, filled in from reference TRBV2 and TRBJ2-5, reads EPEVTQTPSHQVTQMGQEVILRCVPISNHLYFYWYRQILGQKVEFLVSFYNNEISEKSEIFDDQFSVERPDGSNFTLKIRSTKLEDSAMYFCASSPTGAQSTQYFGPGTRLLVL.

The V call is TRBV6-5, the J call TRBJ1-2; 7 bases map to TRBD1. Per germline, CDR1 MNHEY and CDR2 SVGAGI. CDR3 size: 13 residues. V gave up 4 bases and J gave up 4 bases; unmatched junction bases: 3. The CDR3 DNA is TGTGCCAGCAGTTCGACAGGGCCCTATGGCTACACCTTC. Protein sequence: CASSSTGPYGYTF.

The genes are TRBV27 and TRBJ1-5; D unresolved. Germline lookup yields CDR1 MNHEY and CDR2 SMNVEV (reference sequence). The CDR3 consists of 16 residues. Trimming pared 1 base from V and 0 bases from J, leaving 10 bases between. The CDR3 is CASSLLPGPSNQPQHF. CDR3 coding DNA: TGTGCCAGCAGTTTATTACCAGGACCTAGCAATCAGCCCCAGCATTTT.

V and J are TRBV18 and TRBJ2-3; perhaps D is TRBD1 or TRBD2 (6 bases each). In germline, CDR1 is KGHSH, CDR2 LQKENI. The CDR3 has 15 amino acids. Between the trimmed V and J ends, which lost 1 base and 4 bases, there was a span of 12 bases. This CDR3 reads CASSPLRGASDTQYF. The CDR3 DNA reads as TGTGCCAGCTCACCACTGAGGGGGGCCTCAGATACGCAGTATTTT.

The chain recombines TRBV5-1 with TRBJ2-5; 9 bases match TRBD1. Germline V lookup: CDR1 SGHRS, CDR2 YFSETQ. The CDR3 covers 15 residues. J was trimmed by 4 bases and V by 4 bases; bases with no gene match: 8. CDR3 bases: TGCGCCAGCAGCGACCGGACAGGGGATGGAGAGACCCAGTACTTC. As protein: CASSDRTGDGETQYF.

The chain links TRBV12-2 to TRBJ1-5; the D call of TRBD1 is as the table states it, not checked on the DNA. TRBV12-2 is a recognized pseudogene. This CDR3 has 18 amino acids. The CDR3 is CASRPTGHRPLSNQPQHF. CDR3 coding DNA: TGTGCAAGTCGCCCCACGGGACACCGTCCCCTTAGCAATCAGCCCCAGCATTTT.

The chain carries TRBV7-8 and TRBJ2-2, with D unclear. The V and J ends lost 2 bases and 5 bases respectively, with 15 bases between them. The CDR3 spans 16 residues. Germline CDR1 and CDR2: SGHVS and FQNEAQ. The CDR3 nucleotides are TGTGCCAGCAGCTTAATTATGGCAAAAACGACCGGGGAGCTGTTTTTT. It encodes CASSLIMAKTTGELFF.

The rearrangement joins TRBV9 to TRBJ1-2; D possibly corresponds to TRBD1 (6 bases). This CDR3 spans 16 amino acids. CDR1 is SGDLS and CDR2 is YYNGEE in the germline V gene. The V and J ends lost 0 bases and 0 bases respectively, with 12 bases between them. The CDR3 reads CASSVGPGAPNYGYTF. CDR3 DNA: TGTGCCAGCAGCGTAGGTCCAGGGGCCCCTAACTATGGCTACACCTTC.

J is TRBJ1-1 and V is TRBV18; no clear D. V was clipped by 2 bases and J by 0 bases, with 10 bases between them. Looked up from germline, CDR1 is KGHSH and CDR2 is LQKENI. The CDR3 sequence is 15 residues long. The CDR3 sequence: CASSPSSQMNTEAFF. Here the CDR3 DNA reads TGTGCCAGCTCACCATCCTCACAAATGAACACTGAAGCTTTCTTT.

This sequence joins TRBV6-6 and TRBJ1-2; the D gene is possibly TRBD1 (6 bases). CDR1 is MNHNY, CDR2 SVGAGI, per germline (reference sequence). V was trimmed by 6 bases and J by 3 bases, leaving 14 bases between them. There are 14 residues in the CDR3. CDR3 bases: TGTGCCAGCAGGTTCGGGGGCGCGGACTATGGCTACACCTTC. Translation gives CASRFGGADYGYTF.

This sequence joins TRBV14 and TRBJ1-4; D is possibly TRBD1 (5 bases). The germline V gene encodes CDR1 SGHDN and CDR2 FVKESK. The CDR3 runs to 14 residues. Trimming pared 4 bases from V and 3 bases from J, leaving 9 bases between. The CDR3 DNA reads as TGTGCCAGCAGCCCGGGACTGTCTAATGAAAAACTGTTTTTT. The encoded protein is CASSPGLSNEKLFF.

This chain connects TRBV21-1 to TRBJ1-2; the table's D call of TRBD1 was not tested on the DNA. TRBV21-1 is an annotated pseudogene. This CDR3 is built from 15 residues. The CDR3 DNA follows: TGTGCCAGCAGCAAAGGCCAGGGGAGAAGGTATGGCTACACCTTC. Protein product: CASSKGQGRRYGYTF.

The rearrangement joins TRBV5-1 to TRBJ1-2, with D unresolved. This CDR3 has 14 amino acids. Germline CDR1 and CDR2: SGHRS and YFSETQ. V was clipped by 0 bases and J by 5 bases, with 11 bases between them. The CDR3 region is CASSLEAGRYGYTF. As DNA, the CDR3 is TGCGCCAGCAGCTTGGAAGCCGGGAGGTATGGCTACACCTTC.

The chain combines TRBV2 with TRBJ2-5; D remains ambiguous. This CDR3 is 16 amino acids long. Germline CDR1 SNHLY, CDR2 FYNNEI. Trimming pared 0 bases from V and 4 bases from J, leaving 15 bases between. The CDR3 region has the DNA TGTGCCAGCAGTGAAGCCCCTGGGGTGGTGGGAGAGACCCAGTACTTC. Encoded protein: CASSEAPGVVGETQYF.

This chain uses TRBV10-3 with TRBJ1-2; no clear D. The CDR3 contains 12 residues. Trimming took off 0 bases at V and 10 bases at J, with 9 bases between the two ends. CDR1 is ENHRY and CDR2 is SYGVKD in the germline V gene. CDR3 DNA: TGTGCCATCAGTGAGTCGAAGTGGGCCTACACCTTC. Protein sequence: CAISESKWAYTF.

The V call is TRBV11-3, the J call TRBJ1-1; unclear D gene. Germline CDR1 and CDR2: SGHNT and YENEEA. The CDR3 has 13 amino acids. The V end was cut by 2 bases, the J end by 4 bases, with 8 bases between. The CDR3 protein is CASSLWGGTEAFF. In DNA form, the CDR3 reads TGTGCCAGCAGCTTATGGGGTGGCACTGAAGCTTTCTTT.

The V and J genes are TRBV9 and TRBJ2-5; 8 bases map to TRBD1. The germline gives CDR1 SGDLS, CDR2 YYNGEE. Trimming removed 4 bases from V and 4 bases from J; junction bases left unmatched: 6. This CDR3 has 14 amino acids. The CDR3 loop is CASSPQGAGETQYF. CDR3 sequence (DNA): TGTGCCAGCAGCCCCCAGGGGGCGGGAGAGACCCAGTACTTC.